The 30 T cell receptor beta chains listed next were all sequenced from one sample in a study of shared clonotypes between healthy human individuals. TCRdb's table, derived via immunoSEQ multiplex PCR, lists solely in-frame clones and lacks some. Of about 1 million clones in the sample, about three quarters were seen once. The source material was memory CD4+ T cells sorted from blood. Subset in this sample: CD45RA-negative fraction. These receptors all stem from a man aged 18 to 29 in good health.

As regards this clone: Other DNA sequences in this specimen translate into the identical CDR3. The CDR3 DNA follows: TGTGCCAGCAGCCCGAGACCTGGGCAGCCCCAGCATTTT. Its translation: CASSPRPGQPQHF. The rearrangement links TRBV7-2 to TRBJ1-5; D unclear. The CDR3 length is 13 residues. Trimming took off 5 bases at V and 7 bases at J, with 12 bases between the two ends. The germline gives CDR1 SGHTA, CDR2 FQGNSA.

This clone was seen a single time. CDR3 sequence reads: CASSAPGLAGPGELFF. The CDR3 nucleotides are TGTGCCAGCAGCGCCCCGGGACTAGCGGGACCCGGGGAGCTGTTTTTT. The genes are TRBV9 and TRBJ2-2; 13 nucleotides line up with TRBD2. The CDR3 is 16 amino acids. The J segment lost 6 bases and the V segment lost 3 bases, leaving 5 bases of the junction unmatched. Germline V gene data show CDR1 as SGDLS and CDR2 as YYNGEE.

V gene TRBV7-2 combines with J gene TRBJ2-1, with D unresolved. V was trimmed by 5 bases and J by 6 bases, leaving 8 bases between them. CDR1 is SGHTA, CDR2 FQGNSA, per germline. The CDR3 covers 12 residues. The CDR3 spells CASSRTLNEQFF. The CDR3 DNA is TGTGCCAGCAGCCGGACCCTCAATGAGCAGTTCTTC.

This clone was counted a few times. V gene TRBV2 combines with J gene TRBJ1-2, with TRBD1 matching over 9 bases. The CDR3 extends over 12 amino acids. The V segment lost 10 bases and the J segment 5 bases; nucleotides outside the gene matches: 5. The germline V gene has CDR1 SNHLY and CDR2 FYNNEI. The DNA for the CDR3 is TGTGCCATCGACAGGGGGTCTTATGGCTACACCTTC. Amino acid sequence: CAIDRGSYGYTF. Based on the CDR3 plus reference TRBV2 and TRBJ1-2, the full variable domain is EPEVTQTPSHQVTQMGQEVILRCVPISNHLYFYWYRQILGQKVEFLVSFYNNEISEKSEIFDDQFSVERPDGSNFTLKIRSTKLEDSAMYFCAIDRGSYGYTFGSGTRLTVV.

This chain joins TRBV5-6 and TRBJ2-1; D call uncertain. The CDR3 covers 12 residues. The germline CDR1 and CDR2 sequences are SGHDT and YYEEEE. V dropped 3 bases and J dropped 10 bases, with 11 bases sitting between them. The CDR3 region has the DNA TGTGCCAGCAGCTCCCCCTATGGCGAGCAGTTCTTC. As protein: CASSSPYGEQFF.

V and J are TRBV27 and TRBJ2-2; 11 bases are shared with TRBD2. V gave up 5 bases and J gave up 6 bases; unmatched junction bases: 5. The CDR3 covers 15 residues. The germline V gene encodes CDR1 MNHEY and CDR2 SMNVEV (reference sequence). CDR3 loop: CASSTSGRVAGELFF. The DNA for the CDR3 is TGTGCCAGCAGTACTAGCGGGAGAGTAGCCGGGGAGCTGTTTTTT.

This chain connects TRBV29-1 to TRBJ2-3; the D gene is possibly TRBD2 (6 bases). The CDR3 totals 15 residues. Germline assignment: CDR1 SQVTM and CDR2 ANQGSEA. V lost 1 base, J lost 1 base, and 12 bases lay in between. The CDR3 region has the DNA TGCAGCGTTGAAGGAAGGAGGGATCGCACAGATACGCAGTATTTT. The encoded protein is CSVEGRRDRTDTQYF.

The CDR3 reads CASSLSTGGNTDTQYF. For the CDR3, the DNA is TGTGCCAGCAGCTTGTCCACCGGGGGCAACACAGATACGCAGTATTTT. V is TRBV5-8 and J is TRBJ2-3; TRBD1 or TRBD2 may be the D gene (6 bases each). The V end lost 1 base, the J end lost 2 bases, and 14 bases lay between the germline ends. This CDR3 spans 16 amino acids. Germline V gives CDR1 SGHTS, CDR2 YDEGEE.

The chain combines TRBV5-1 with TRBJ1-1; 9 nucleotides match TRBD1. Germline CDR1 reads SGHRS; CDR2 reads YFSETQ. The J segment lost 2 bases and the V segment lost 4 bases, leaving 3 bases of the junction unmatched. There are 14 residues in the CDR3. This CDR3 reads CASSEQGANTEAFF. The CDR3 DNA is TGCGCCAGCAGCGAACAGGGGGCCAACACTGAAGCTTTCTTT.

The chain links TRBV6-4 to TRBJ2-2; possible D gene TRBD1, 6 bases. There are 15 residues in the CDR3. Trimming took off 2 bases at V and 4 bases at J, with 11 bases between the two ends. Germline V gives CDR1 MRHNA, CDR2 SNTAGT. In DNA, the CDR3 is TGTGCCAGCAGTGACAAGGCAGGGGTCACCGGGGAGCTGTTTTTT. This gives the protein CASSDKAGVTGELFF.

The rearrangement links TRBV7-9 to TRBJ1-3; TRBD1 is a possible D gene (6 bases). Trimming took 2 bases from V and 8 from J, leaving 13 bases between them. The CDR3 runs to 14 residues. CDR1 and CDR2 from the germline V gene are SEHNR and FQNEAQ (reference sequence). The CDR3 is CASSLTGSRDTIYF. The CDR3 DNA follows: TGTGCCAGCAGCTTAACAGGGAGTAGGGACACCATATATTTT.

CDR3 loop: CASSKGLAGGLNEQFF. Here the CDR3 DNA reads TGTGCCAGTAGTAAGGGACTAGCGGGAGGGCTAAATGAGCAGTTCTTC. The chain has TRBV19 and TRBJ2-1; the match to TRBD2 covers 16 bases. The germline V gene has CDR1 LNHDA and CDR2 SQIVND (reference sequence). V dropped 4 bases and J dropped 7; count of bases not matched to a gene: 4. The CDR3 has 16 residues.

With regard to this clone: The sample contains more than one DNA sequence encoding this CDR3. The chain uses TRBV7-2 and TRBJ2-7; maybe TRBD1 (6 bases). Trimming pared 5 bases from V and 4 bases from J, leaving 9 bases between. The germline CDR1 and CDR2 sequences are SGHTA and FQGNSA. The CDR3 extends over 12 amino acids. This chain's CDR3 is CASSATGYEQYF. In DNA, the CDR3 is TGTGCCAGCAGCGCGACAGGTTACGAGCAGTACTTC.

The gene calls are TRBV5-1 and TRBJ2-7; D gene uncertain. Trimming removed 6 bases from V and 2 bases from J, with 12 bases in between. The CDR3 is 13 residues long. CDR1 is SGHRS and CDR2 is YFSETQ in the germline V gene. CDR3 DNA sequence: TGCGCCAGCACCGGTCCTAACACCTACGAGCAGTACTTC. Protein product: CASTGPNTYEQYF.

The chain combines TRBV5-1 with TRBJ2-2; 12 bases are a match to TRBD1. V shed 3 bases and J 6 bases; nucleotides not matched to a gene: 3. The germline CDR1 and CDR2 sequences are SGHRS and YFSETQ. CDR3 length: 15 amino acids. The CDR3 DNA reads as TGCGCCAGCAGCTCCCGGGACAGGGGGCCCGGGGAGCTGTTTTTT. It yields the protein CASSSRDRGPGELFF.

Concerning this clone itself: The sample contains more than one DNA sequence encoding this CDR3. The V and J genes are TRBV7-3 and TRBJ1-5; D remains ambiguous. Germline V gene lookup returns CDR1 SGHTA and CDR2 FQGTGA. This CDR3 contains 13 residues. Trimming pared 0 bases from V and 3 bases from J, leaving 3 bases between. The CDR3 region has the DNA TGTGCCAGCAGCTTAACCGACAATCAGCCCCAGCATTTT. Residues: CASSLTDNQPQHF.

The chain combines TRBV7-2 with TRBJ2-2; 8 nucleotides align to TRBD2. Unmatched junction bases numbered 1, after V lost 1 base and J lost 0 bases. This CDR3 has 16 residues. CDR1 SGHTA and CDR2 FQGNSA come from the germline V gene. The DNA for the CDR3 is TGTGCCAGCAGCTTAGTTAGCGGGGCGAACACCGGGGAGCTGTTTTTT. Protein: CASSLVSGANTGELFF.

The chain uses TRBV15 and TRBJ2-5; D unclear. V gave up 1 base and J gave up 4 bases, with 7 bases separating them. CDR1 is LNHNV, CDR2 YYDKDF, per germline (reference sequence). The CDR3 has 13 amino acids. CDR3 region: CATSRGYGETQYF. The CDR3 DNA reads as TGTGCCACCAGCAGAGGGTATGGAGAGACCCAGTACTTC.

The chain carries TRBV6-6 and TRBJ2-2, with D unresolved. This CDR3 has 13 amino acids. With 8 bases removed from V and 1 base from J, the gap between germline ends came to 8 bases. The germline V gene encodes CDR1 MNHNY and CDR2 SVGAGI (reference sequence). The CDR3 sequence: CASPRQNTGELFF. CDR3 nucleotide sequence: TGTGCCAGCCCTCGACAGAACACCGGGGAGCTGTTTTTT.

This chain links TRBV5-1 with TRBJ2-7; 12 bases agree with TRBD1. Losses at the gene ends were 4 bases for V and 0 bases for J; bases not matched to a gene: 20. The CDR3 consists of 21 residues. The germline V gene has CDR1 SGHRS and CDR2 YFSETQ. The CDR3 nucleotides read TGCGCCAGCAGCGGGGACAGGGGGCCACTCAGGTCTTATACCAACTCCTACGAGCAGTACTTC. Protein: CASSGDRGPLRSYTNSYEQYF.

This clone was seen only a few times. V usage is TRBV28 and J usage is TRBJ1-1; D uncertain. CDR3 length: 12 residues. The germline gives CDR1 MDHEN, CDR2 SYDVKM. Trimming left V 5 bases short and J 1 base short, with 5 bases between. The CDR3 nucleotides are TGTGCCAGCAGTATCCGGAACACTGAAGCTTTCTTT. As protein: CASSIRNTEAFF. The full variable domain, its missing parts supplied by reference TRBV28 and TRBJ1-1, is DVKVTQSSRYLVKRTGEKVFLECVQDMDHENMFWYRQDPGLGLRLIYFSYDVKMKEKGDIPEGYSVSREKKERFSLILESASTNQTSMYLCASSIRNTEAFFGQGTRLTVV.

The rearrangement uses TRBV29-1 and TRBJ2-5; tentatively, D is TRBD1 (5 bases). The CDR3 sequence is 12 residues long. V lost 3 bases, J lost 5 bases, and 10 bases lay in between. Germline CDR1 and CDR2: SQVTM and ANQGSEA. CDR3 protein: CSVDRAGETQYF. The CDR3 DNA sequence: TGCAGCGTTGACAGGGCTGGTGAGACCCAGTACTTC.

The chain joins TRBV7-9 to TRBJ2-2, with a possible D match to TRBD1 (6 bases). This CDR3 region has 17 residues. Germline V CDR1 and CDR2: SEHNR, FQNEAQ (reference sequence). Trimming shortened V by 5 bases and J by 2 bases, and 18 bases separated the two germline ends. The CDR3 DNA follows: TGTGCCAGCAGCCGCTACCCCGGACAGTCCAACACCGGGGAGCTGTTTTTT. Protein product: CASSRYPGQSNTGELFF.

The chain uses TRBV18 and TRBJ2-3; no definite D call. CDR3 length: 13 residues. Germline V gene lookup returns CDR1 KGHSH and CDR2 LQKENI. Trimming shortened V by 3 bases and J by 4 bases, and 8 bases separated the two germline ends. The CDR3 reads CASSPGSPDTQYF. For the CDR3, the DNA is TGTGCCAGCTCACCGGGCTCCCCAGATACGCAGTATTTT.

This chain joins TRBV19 and TRBJ1-1, with 9 bases fitting TRBD1. Germline CDR1 reads LNHDA; CDR2 reads SQIVND (reference sequence). This CDR3 comprises 19 residues. Germline trimming cut 0 bases from V and 6 bases from J; bases unmatched to any gene: 17. The CDR3 spells CASSIDLGQGIRSFAEAFF. The CDR3 DNA follows: TGTGCCAGTAGTATAGATCTGGGACAGGGAATAAGGAGTTTCGCTGAAGCTTTCTTT.

The V and J genes are TRBV11-2 and TRBJ2-1; 7 positions agree with TRBD1. The germline CDR1 and CDR2 sequences are SGHAT and FQNNGV. The CDR3 length is 14 residues. The ends lost 2 bases at V and 10 bases at J; junction bases unmatched: 8. The CDR3 DNA reads TGTGCCAGCAGCTTATCGGGACAGTGGGGCGAGCAGTTCTTC. Protein product: CASSLSGQWGEQFF.

This sequence joins TRBV25-1 and TRBJ2-3; TRBD2 matches at 10 bases. Germline values: CDR1 MGHDK, CDR2 SYGVNS. V shed 4 bases, J shed 2 bases, and the junction held 3 bases outside the gene matches. The CDR3 length is 15 residues. CDR3 sequence (DNA): TGTGCCAGCAGTGCGACTAGCGGGTTCACAGATACGCAGTATTTT. This codes for CASSATSGFTDTQYF.

V gene TRBV30 combines with J gene TRBJ1-2, with 9 bases that match TRBD1. The CDR3 is 18 residues long. CDR1 is GTSNPN, CDR2 SVGIG, per germline (reference sequence). V trimming: 2 bases; J trimming: 8 bases; junction bases outside the gene matches: 21. The CDR3, as DNA: TGTGCCTGGAGTATCTCCGGGACAGGGTTTTTGGGGTCTAGAGGCTACACCTTC. Protein: CAWSISGTGFLGSRGYTF.

This clone was seen a handful of times. The rearrangement joins TRBV7-9 to TRBJ2-3; 8 nucleotides line up with TRBD1. J gave up 1 base and V 5 bases, and 11 bases lay outside the gene matches. The CDR3 is made up of 17 amino acids. The germline V gene encodes CDR1 SEHNR and CDR2 FQNEAQ (reference sequence). The CDR3 here is CASSVIGGQGRTDTQYF. CDR3 bases: TGTGCCAGCAGCGTCATAGGAGGACAGGGACGCACAGATACGCAGTATTTT.

This clone showed up just a few times. The chain joins TRBV10-3 to TRBJ2-3, with 10 bases matching TRBD2. Germline V gene data show CDR1 as ENHRY and CDR2 as SYGVKD. V gave up 0 bases and J gave up 2 bases; unmatched junction bases: 2. The CDR3 has 16 residues. Here the CDR3 reads CAISESTSGNTDTQYF. The CDR3 DNA reads TGTGCCATCAGTGAGTCCACTAGCGGGAACACAGATACGCAGTATTTT.